This is a list of T cell receptor beta chains from one sample in a study of T cells in Graves' hyperthyroidism and ophthalmopathy. TCRdb used MiXCR to reprocess the multiplex PCR reads, holding one entry per CDR3 protein. The data hold roughly 530,000 distinct CDR3 sequences, with 17% observed a single time. The sample taken for sequencing was blood. The origin of the receptors is a woman younger than 30 with Graves' ophthalmopathy. The CDR3 runs from the conserved cysteine through the conserved F or W. D genes are given only for firm matches. Size is omitted from some rows. Given values are once, few, many or a class for expanded clones.

>TRBJ1-6|TRBD1|few|TRBV4-1
CASSLDRGVTYNSPLHF
TGCGCCAGCAGCCTCGACAGGGGAGTAACCTATAATTCACCCCTCCACTTT
>TRBJ1-6|-|few|TRBV28
CASSLFWTTYNSPLHF
TGTGCCAGCAGTTTGTTTTGGACAACCTATAATTCACCCCTCCACTTT
>TRBJ2-7|-|-|TRBV6-1
CASHSYEQYF
TGTGCCAGCCACAGCTACGAGCAGTACTTC
>TRBJ1-5|-|few|TRBV9
CASSVGGINQPQHF
TGTGCCAGCAGCGTAGGAGGAATCAATCAGCCCCAGCATTTT
>TRBJ2-1|-|few|TRBV6-5
CASSYQAPGEQFF
TGTGCCAGCAGTTACCAGGCCCCCGGTGAGCAGTTCTTC
>TRBJ2-7|TRBD2|-|TRBV7-8
CASSLVLSGRRYEQYF
TGTGCCAGCAGCTTAGTTTTAAGCGGGAGAAGATACGAGCAGTACTTC
>TRBJ2-5|TRBD2|many|TRBV30
CAWSIAGGRPGTQYF
TGTGCCTGGAGTATAGCGGGGGGGCGGCCAGGGACCCAGTACTTC
>TRBJ2-7|-|once|TRBV5-1
CASRRDLGGEQYF
TGTGCCAGCAGGCGGGACTTGGGAGGAGAGCAGTACTTC
>TRBJ1-5|-|few|TRBV19
CASSISERRNQPQHF
TGTGCCAGTAGTATATCTGAAAGGCGGAATCAGCCCCAGCATTTT
>TRBJ1-2|-|-|TRBV20-1
CSASGGGIRAPTPGGYTF
TGCAGTGCTAGTGGGGGAGGTATCCGGGCCCCAACTCCGGGTGGCTACACCTTC
>TRBJ2-1|-|few|TRBV12-3/TRBV12-4
CASSLVFSNEQFF
TGTGCCAGCAGTTTAGTGTTCAGTAATGAGCAGTTCTTC
>TRBJ2-7|TRBD1|-|TRBV29-1
CSVESLQGGVVYEQYF
TGCAGCGTTGAGTCCTTACAGGGGGGTGTAGTCTACGAGCAGTACTTC
>TRBJ2-5|-|-|TRBV5-1
CASRSFYGVQETQYF
TGCGCCAGCAGGAGCTTCTACGGGGTCCAAGAGACCCAGTACTTC
>TRBJ1-5|-|few|TRBV20-1
CSARDPSGRDNQPQHF
TGCAGTGCTAGAGACCCGTCGGGCAGGGACAATCAGCCCCAGCATTTT
>TRBJ2-5|TRBD1|many|TRBV10-3
CAISGGQGAQETQYF
TGTGCCATCAGTGGGGGACAGGGGGCCCAAGAGACCCAGTACTTC
>TRBJ2-7|-|many|TRBV7-2
CASSSSGGHYEQYF
TGTGCCAGCAGCTCCTCCGGGGGGCACTACGAGCAGTACTTC
>TRBJ2-1|-|few|TRBV5-8
CASSLEVGRNEQFF
TGTGCCAGCAGCTTGGAAGTTGGGAGAAATGAGCAGTTCTTC
>TRBJ1-6|TRBD1|many|TRBV11-2
CASSSGQPGSPLHF
TGTGCCAGCAGCTCGGGACAGCCTGGTTCACCCCTCCACTTT
>TRBJ1-1|-|many|TRBV5-1
CASAAWDTEAFF
TGCGCCAGCGCGGCATGGGACACTGAAGCTTTCTTT
>TRBJ2-1|-|many|TRBV27
CASSFGQTYNEQFF
TGTGCCAGCAGTTTCGGACAAACTTACAATGAGCAGTTCTTC
>TRBJ2-7|-|few|TRBV27
CASCQGRGSYEQYF
TGTGCCAGCTGTCAGGGAAGGGGCTCCTACGAGCAGTACTTC
>TRBJ1-4|-|many|TRBV30
CAWTHATNEKLFF
TGTGCCTGGACACATGCAACTAATGAAAAACTGTTTTTT
>TRBJ2-5|-|few|TRBV6-2/TRBV6-3
CASSYSKLAPSWETQYF
TGTGCCAGCAGTTACTCGAAGCTAGCTCCAAGTTGGGAGACCCAGTACTTC
>TRBJ1-6|TRBD1|many|TRBV6-1
CASSYDVGTGDNGPLHF
TGTGCCAGCAGTTATGATGTCGGGACAGGGGACAATGGGCCCCTCCACTTT
>TRBJ2-4|TRBD2|-|TRBV3-1
CASSPKLAGYRGAKNIQYF
TGTGCCAGCAGCCCAAAACTAGCGGGCTACCGGGGGGCCAAAAACATTCAGTACTTC
>TRBJ1-5|TRBD1|many|TRBV20-1
CSARVEDRVDRQPQHF
TGCAGTGCTAGAGTGGAGGACAGGGTAGATCGTCAGCCCCAGCATTTT